This is a list of T cell receptor beta chains from one sample in a study of T cell responses to AZD1222 COVID-19 vaccine. Sequencing was performed with immunoSEQ multiplex PCR; in TCRdb, only in-frame clones are kept and a portion is missing. The sample includes 150,000 to 200,000 clones, 90% to 95% of them seen just once. Here the sequenced sample was peripheral blood, taken on day 0 of AZD1222 vaccination. Receptors originate from an adult in good health. Both conserved end residues are trimmed from each CDR3. The D gene is left open where the match is weak.

v_call: TRBV25-1
d_call: TRBD1
j_call: TRBJ1-1
cdr3_aa: ASSPTGMNTEAF

v_call: TRBV7-9
d_call: -
j_call: TRBJ1-6
cdr3_aa: ASSLAGTTNSPLH

v_call: TRBV3-1/TRBV3-2
d_call: TRBD1
j_call: TRBJ1-5
cdr3_aa: ASSQMTGVNQPQH

v_call: TRBV12-3/TRBV12-4
d_call: -
j_call: TRBJ2-2
cdr3_aa: ASSLTVTGELF

v_call: TRBV18
d_call: -
j_call: TRBJ1-3
cdr3_aa: ASSPKTDSGNTIY

v_call: TRBV18
d_call: -
j_call: TRBJ1-1
cdr3_aa: ASSRTPDTEAF

v_call: TRBV12-3/TRBV12-4
d_call: -
j_call: TRBJ1-1
cdr3_aa: ASQIRTEAF

v_call: TRBV18
d_call: TRBD2
j_call: TRBJ2-7
cdr3_aa: ASSPWEAGVYEQY

v_call: TRBV7-2
d_call: -
j_call: TRBJ1-5
cdr3_aa: ASSQWGGGGNQPQH

v_call: TRBV5-3
d_call: -
j_call: TRBJ2-6
cdr3_aa: ARSLEKVHSGANVLT

v_call: TRBV9
d_call: -
j_call: TRBJ1-2
cdr3_aa: ASSPWDTLNYGYT

v_call: TRBV27
d_call: -
j_call: TRBJ1-2
cdr3_aa: ASSLPGGYGYT

v_call: TRBV19
d_call: -
j_call: TRBJ2-1
cdr3_aa: ASSISRFSSYNEQF

v_call: TRBV5-8
d_call: -
j_call: TRBJ1-3
cdr3_aa: ASSLVQVVWRNTIY

v_call: TRBV6-5
d_call: TRBD1
j_call: TRBJ2-1
cdr3_aa: ASSSGQGSHNEQF

v_call: TRBV9
d_call: -
j_call: TRBJ1-4
cdr3_aa: ASSVRQGPEKLF

v_call: TRBV7-2
d_call: TRBD1
j_call: TRBJ2-7
cdr3_aa: ASSPGTGGHYEQY

v_call: TRBV19
d_call: TRBD1
j_call: TRBJ2-5
cdr3_aa: ASSTGQGSLY

v_call: TRBV18
d_call: -
j_call: TRBJ1-2
cdr3_aa: ASSPPNTAYYGYT

v_call: TRBV6-6
d_call: TRBD2
j_call: TRBJ2-2
cdr3_aa: ASNRSGTSGGANTGELF

v_call: TRBV9
d_call: -
j_call: TRBJ1-1
cdr3_aa: ASSVAGETEAF

v_call: TRBV27
d_call: -
j_call: TRBJ2-7
cdr3_aa: ASSLKGRAGVHEQY

v_call: TRBV4-1
d_call: -
j_call: TRBJ2-7
cdr3_aa: ASSQGPGSTYEQY

v_call: TRBV19
d_call: -
j_call: TRBJ2-5
cdr3_aa: ASSGQIQETQY

v_call: TRBV7-9
d_call: -
j_call: TRBJ2-3
cdr3_aa: ASSFVGSETDTQY

v_call: TRBV10-1
d_call: -
j_call: TRBJ2-7
cdr3_aa: ASSESTYGQY